This T cell receptor (beta chain) came from a study of T cell responses to AZD1222 COVID-19 vaccine. Study conclusions and caveats: Mostly white British, mostly female donors; authors suggested clonal diversity may be underestimated. Nearly half of spike-specific TCRs reportedly go after variant regions that carry no mutations.

Germline V gene data show CDR1 as MGHDK and CDR2 as SYGVNS. Trimming left V 8 bases short and J 5 bases short, with 15 bases between. CDR3 length: 13 amino acids. Worth noting for this clone: The antigen remains unidentified.

TCRdb keeps only in-frame clones here, not all; method: immunoSEQ multiplex PCR. The sample has about 160,000 clones; 85% to 95% are singletons. This sequence joins TRBV25-1 and TRBJ1-1; the D gene is possibly TRBD1 (5 bases). The input for sequencing was peripheral blood, taken on day 0 of AZD1222 vaccination. This receptor was identified in an adult in good health. CDR3 protein: CASAARGGTEAFF. The CDR3, as DNA: TGTGCCAGCGCTGCAAGGGGAGGGACTGAAGCTTTCTTT.